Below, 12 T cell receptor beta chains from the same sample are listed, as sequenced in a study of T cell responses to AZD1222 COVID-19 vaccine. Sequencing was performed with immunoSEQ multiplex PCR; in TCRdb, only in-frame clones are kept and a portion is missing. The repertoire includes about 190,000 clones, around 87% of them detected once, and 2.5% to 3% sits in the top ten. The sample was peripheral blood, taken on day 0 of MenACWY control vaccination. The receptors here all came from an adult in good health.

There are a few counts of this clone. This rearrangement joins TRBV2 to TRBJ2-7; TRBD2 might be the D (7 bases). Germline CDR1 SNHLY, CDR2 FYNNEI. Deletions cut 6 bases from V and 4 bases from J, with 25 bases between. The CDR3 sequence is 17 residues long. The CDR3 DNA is TGTGCCAGCAGCCTGGGAGGGACACCCGGGGGTCAGTACGAGCAGTACTTC. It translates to CASSLGGTPGGQYEQYF.

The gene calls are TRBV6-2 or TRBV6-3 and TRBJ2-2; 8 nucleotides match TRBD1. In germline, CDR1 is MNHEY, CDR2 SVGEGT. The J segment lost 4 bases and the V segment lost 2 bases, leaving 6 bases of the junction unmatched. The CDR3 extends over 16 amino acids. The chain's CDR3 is CASSYLGQGSTGELFF. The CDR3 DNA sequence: TGTGCCAGCAGTTACCTCGGACAGGGATCCACCGGGGAGCTGTTTTTT.

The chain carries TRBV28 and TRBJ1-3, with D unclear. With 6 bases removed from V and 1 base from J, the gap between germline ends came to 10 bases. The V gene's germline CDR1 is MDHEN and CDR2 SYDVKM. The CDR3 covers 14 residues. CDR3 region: CASSQPGSGNTIYF. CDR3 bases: TGTGCCAGCAGCCAACCGGGATCTGGAAACACCATATATTTT.

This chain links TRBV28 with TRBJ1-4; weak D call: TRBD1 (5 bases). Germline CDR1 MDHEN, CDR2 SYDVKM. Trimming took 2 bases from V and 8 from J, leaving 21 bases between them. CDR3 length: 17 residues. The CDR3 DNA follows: TGTGCCAGCAGTTTAAGGTCGAGGGGACGGATAAAAGAAAAACTGTTTTTT. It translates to CASSLRSRGRIKEKLFF.

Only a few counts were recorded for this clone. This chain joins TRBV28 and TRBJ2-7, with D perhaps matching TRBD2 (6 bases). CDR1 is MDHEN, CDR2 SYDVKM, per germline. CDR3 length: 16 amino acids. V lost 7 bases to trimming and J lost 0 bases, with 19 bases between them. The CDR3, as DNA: TGTGCCAGCAAGAGGGGACTTACCCGAAGCTCCTACGAGCAGTACTTC. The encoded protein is CASKRGLTRSSYEQYF.

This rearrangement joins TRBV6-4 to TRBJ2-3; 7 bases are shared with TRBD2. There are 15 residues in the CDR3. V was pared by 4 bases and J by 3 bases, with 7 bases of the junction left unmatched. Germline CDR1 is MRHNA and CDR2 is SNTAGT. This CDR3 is CASSVRGGGTDTQYF. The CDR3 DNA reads TGTGCCAGCAGTGTTCGTGGCGGGGGTACAGATACGCAGTATTTT.

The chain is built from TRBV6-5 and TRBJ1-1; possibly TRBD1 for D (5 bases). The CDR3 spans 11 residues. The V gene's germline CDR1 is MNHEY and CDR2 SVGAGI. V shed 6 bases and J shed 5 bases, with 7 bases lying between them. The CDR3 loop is CASRRGTEAFF. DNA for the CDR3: TGTGCCAGCAGACGGGGGACTGAAGCTTTCTTT.

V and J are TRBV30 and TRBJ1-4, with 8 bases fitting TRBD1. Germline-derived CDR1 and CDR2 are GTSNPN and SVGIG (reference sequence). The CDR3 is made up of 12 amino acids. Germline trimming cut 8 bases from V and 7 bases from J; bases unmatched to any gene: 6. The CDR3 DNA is TGTGCCGGACAGGGTCGGAGTGAAAAACTGTTTTTT. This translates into CAGQGRSEKLFF. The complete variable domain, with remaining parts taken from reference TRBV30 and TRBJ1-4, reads SQTIHQWPATLVQPVGSPLSLECTVEGTSNPNLYWYRQAAGRGLQLLFYSVGIGQISSEVPQNLSASRPQDRQFILSSKKLLLSDSGFYLCAGQGRSEKLFFGSGTQLSVL.

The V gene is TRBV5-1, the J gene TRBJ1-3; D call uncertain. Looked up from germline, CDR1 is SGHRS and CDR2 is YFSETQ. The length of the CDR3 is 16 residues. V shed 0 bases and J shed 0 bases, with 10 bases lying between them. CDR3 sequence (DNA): TGCGCCAGCAGCTTGGATCGTCCAAGCTCTGGAAACACCATATATTTT. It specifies CASSLDRPSSGNTIYF. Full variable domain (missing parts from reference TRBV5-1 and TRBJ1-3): KAGVTQTPRYLIKTRGQQVTLSCSPISGHRSVSWYQQTPGQGLQFLFEYFSETQRNKGNFPGRFSGRQFSNSRSEMNVSTLELGDSALYLCASSLDRPSSGNTIYFGEGSWLTVV.

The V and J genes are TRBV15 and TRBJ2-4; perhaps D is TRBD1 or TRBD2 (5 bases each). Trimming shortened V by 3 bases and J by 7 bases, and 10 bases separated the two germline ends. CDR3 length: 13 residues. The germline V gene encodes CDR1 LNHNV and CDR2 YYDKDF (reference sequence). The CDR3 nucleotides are TGTGCCACCAGCAGGAGAGGGGTTAACATTCAGTACTTC. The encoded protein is CATSRRGVNIQYF.

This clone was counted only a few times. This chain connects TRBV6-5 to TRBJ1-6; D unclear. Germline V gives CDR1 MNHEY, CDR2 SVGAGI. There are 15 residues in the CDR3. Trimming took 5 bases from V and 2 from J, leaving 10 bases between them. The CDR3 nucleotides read TGTGCCAGCAGTATCTCATCCCCCTATAATTCACCCCTCCACTTT. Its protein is CASSISSPYNSPLHF.

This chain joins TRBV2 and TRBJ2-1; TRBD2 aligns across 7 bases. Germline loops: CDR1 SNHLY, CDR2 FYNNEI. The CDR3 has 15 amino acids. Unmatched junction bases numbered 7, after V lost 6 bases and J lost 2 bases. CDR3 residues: CASRYGGRTYNEQFF. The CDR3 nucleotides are TGTGCCAGCAGATACGGGGGGAGGACCTACAATGAGCAGTTCTTC. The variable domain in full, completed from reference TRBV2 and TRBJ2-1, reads EPEVTQTPSHQVTQMGQEVILRCVPISNHLYFYWYRQILGQKVEFLVSFYNNEISEKSEIFDDQFSVERPDGSNFTLKIRSTKLEDSAMYFCASRYGGRTYNEQFFGPGTRLTVL.